Detailed here is one T cell receptor (beta chain). The antigen it binds to is not known. Base qualities are not recorded, but no much larger clone differs from it by a single base. The data were obtained in a study of blood T cell repertoires in COVID-19 (dated by TCRdb to the early 2020s). As for the study more broadly: The collaborator samples originated in the United States, Italy and Spain and spanned the acute and convalescent phases of COVID-19. Sample metadata almost always included a de-identified subject ID, COVID-19 status, age in years and sex. The material from the prospective study consisted of cDNA or gDNA derived from T cells, B-cell-depleted T cells, or PBMCs. The samples were drawn from two sources: the first 160 participants of the ongoing ImmuneRACE study, and 950 to 1,500 subjects contributed by 6 global collaborators. Where available, HLA class I and class II types were taken from metadata supplied by the sample provider and were not determined by assay-based typing. A freely available public database, intended as a resource for researchers studying the immune response to SARS-CoV-2, is where the repertoires were released. Deeply sampled blood TCRbeta repertoires from subjects exposed to, actively infected with, or recovered from COVID-19 were included in the dataset. Overall study outcomes, separate from this receptor: How much clinical and demographic metadata was included differed by source and by participant, and the metadata was provided uncurated.

Enrolling through a virtual design, the prospective study's participants ranged in age from roughly 18 to 89 years and lived across about two dozen United States geographic areas. Cohort assignment in the prospective study relied on participant-reported clinical history from a screening survey and a study questionnaire. Recovered participants in ImmuneRACE Cohort 3 were defined as having two consecutive negative NP/OP PCR tests, clearance from a healthcare professional, or resolution of symptoms. Each participant in the prospective study had whole blood, serum and a nasopharyngeal or oropharyngeal swab collected by mobile phlebotomists. Participants in the prospective study had the option to provide additional blood draws and questionnaires over an approximately 2-month period. Prospective study blood samples were shipped either frozen or at room temperature before DNA extraction. The CDR3 sequence holds 14 residues, the cysteine and phenylalanine included. Only the CDR3 DNA is retained, 42 bases long and in frame from the first base. From the germline V gene, CDR1 is LGHNA and CDR2 is YNFKEQ. The germline V end is reduced by 7 bases and the J end by 0 bases; junction bases left unmatched: 5.

The immunoSEQ Assay, a bias-controlled multiplex PCR, was used to amplify TCRbeta CDR3 regions from genomic DNA. The original pipeline was this. The number of nucleated cells in each sample was estimated from the amplification of reference gene primers within the assay. To quantify the absolute abundance of each unique TCRbeta CDR3 rearrangement, sequence reads were collapsed and filtered. Productive Simpson clonality was computed per sample as the square root of Simpson's diversity index over productive rearrangements. TCRdb holds this immuneACCESS table with in-frame rearrangements only. Some clones are missing; in checked studies, unresolved V genes explain under half, and the rest has no known cause. That table supplies the V and J calls and clone size; D and trimming were determined from the DNA. Here the sample has fewer than 350,000 clones; approximately 85% occur a single time. The top ten hold around 2.2% of the sample.

This TCR was recovered from a man aged 25 to 40 who had recovered from COVID-19. The rearranged segments are TRBV4-2 and TRBJ1-1, and 7 junction bases match TRBD1. The sample consisted of PBMCs or T cells enriched from blood (not recorded which). In nucleotides, the sequence is TGTGCCAGCACCTTGGACAGGATGAACACTGAAGCTTTCTTT. Its coded protein is CASTLDRMNTEAFF.